Sequencing of this T cell receptor beta chain was carried out in a study of T cells in Graves' hyperthyroidism and ophthalmopathy (dated by TCRdb to about 2019). With regard to the full study: Peripheral blood samples were taken at initial diagnosis, before any treatment was given. To identify distinguishing TCR V-J signatures, a discovery cohort of around 100 patients was used, comprising some 45 with Graves' ophthalmopathy and roughly 60 with stable Graves' hyperthyroidism. Whether ophthalmopathy could be predicted prospectively was tested in an independent validation cohort made up of fewer than 20 hyperthyroidism patients plus 17 patients who later progressed to ophthalmopathy. The 100 or so discovery patients were randomly divided into training and test sets at a 7:3 ratio. In more than five Graves' hyperthyroidism patients, the study also compared T-cell repertoires from thyroid tissue with T-cell repertoires from blood. Following sampling, methimazole starting at 30 mg daily was given to hyperthyroidism patients, and high-dose intravenous methylprednisolone was given to ophthalmopathy patients. The paper reports TCR Vbeta CDR3 sequencing of roughly 140 peripheral blood samples: 43 ophthalmopathy, roughly 80 hyperthyroidism and around 17 progressor patients. Here is what the overall study found, with its caveats: In validation, the model predicted progression to ophthalmopathy a median of roughly 6.5 months before onset, with about 64% sensitivity and more than 72% specificity. Sample size was not statistically predetermined, and blinding of investigators to group allocation was not performed. Most expanded thyroid clonotypes (frequency above 0.001) were also found in blood, which suggests that blood repertoires may mirror thyroid immune responses. In cross-validation, a model built on a 13 V-J signature told ophthalmopathy apart from stable hyperthyroidism with approximately 90% sensitivity and roughly 82% specificity, and in testing the same model reached 80%/75%.

The CDR3, from cysteine to phenylalanine, totals 13 residues. Only the CDR3 region is kept as DNA, spanning 39 bases read in frame from base 1. V loses 8 bases of germline sequence and J loses 3 bases, and the interval between the two ends is 14 bases. CDR1 and CDR2, per the germline V gene, are KGHSH and LQKENI. TCR beta CDR3 regions were amplified from RNA transcripts. For the first round of RT-PCR on the TCR CDR3, the HTBI primer set was used together with the Qiagen OneStep RT-PCR kit. The libraries were constructed in a second round of multiplex PCR and then size-selected and purified. Paired-end sequencing of the libraries was performed with 100 bp reads on an Illumina HiSeq2000. Turning to the authors' computational methods: Raw data were processed with SOAPnuke, discarding reads with adapters, uncalled bases, mean Phred below 15, or no exact constant-primer or identifier match. High-quality paired reads were merged using COPE v1.2.5, and each unique nucleotide sequence was defined as a clonotype. Clonotypes were aligned to IMGT TRBV, TRBD and TRBJ reference segments using MiTCR v1.1. Analysis was restricted to V-J combinations with a frequency above 0.0001, which covered roughly 99% of repertoires. A TCS score was defined as the ratio of F50 (clonal expansion) to E x V (chaos), with BLOSUM62-based TCRdist applied between CDR3 peptides within each V-J. Welch's t-statistics and random forest reduced roughly 500 V-J features to 13, which were used in a naive Bayes classifier (R e1071). TCRdb reworked the public reads: Q25 trimming with fastp, MiXCR clone assembly, productive beta chains retained. One record per CDR3 amino acid sequence lists the most common genes and DNA. TCRdb assigned the V and J calls; the authors' analysis was not used. This sample is represented by about 710,000 distinct CDR3 sequences; about 16% of them were singletons. The ten largest clonotypes hold approximately 8% of the sample.

A patient counted as having stable Graves' hyperthyroidism if no progression to ophthalmopathy occurred over 18 months of follow-up. The hyperthyroidism patients were between 18 and 65 years old and newly diagnosed, with a disease duration of less than 2 months. Any patient with an uncontrolled infection, another autoimmune disease, pregnancy or lactation was excluded. Diagnoses relied on clinical symptoms, serum thyroxine and TRAb, thyroid ultrasound and orbital computed tomography. PBMCs were separated from roughly 10 ml of fresh peripheral blood using Ficoll-Paque density gradient centrifugation. Total RNA was extracted with Trizol reagent, and quality was checked on an Agilent 2100 Bioanalyzer. In regard to this clonotype: Its specific antigen is unknown. Base qualities are not provided; no much larger clone lies one nucleotide away.

Material: blood. The receptor's source is a young man with Graves' hyperthyroidism. This receptor chain uses TRBV18 and TRBJ2-7, with the D call perhaps TRBD1 or TRBD2, each one matching 5 bases. The nucleotide sequence is given as TGTGCCAGCAGCACTACAGGACTCTACGAGCAGTACTTC. This codes for CASSTTGLYEQYF.